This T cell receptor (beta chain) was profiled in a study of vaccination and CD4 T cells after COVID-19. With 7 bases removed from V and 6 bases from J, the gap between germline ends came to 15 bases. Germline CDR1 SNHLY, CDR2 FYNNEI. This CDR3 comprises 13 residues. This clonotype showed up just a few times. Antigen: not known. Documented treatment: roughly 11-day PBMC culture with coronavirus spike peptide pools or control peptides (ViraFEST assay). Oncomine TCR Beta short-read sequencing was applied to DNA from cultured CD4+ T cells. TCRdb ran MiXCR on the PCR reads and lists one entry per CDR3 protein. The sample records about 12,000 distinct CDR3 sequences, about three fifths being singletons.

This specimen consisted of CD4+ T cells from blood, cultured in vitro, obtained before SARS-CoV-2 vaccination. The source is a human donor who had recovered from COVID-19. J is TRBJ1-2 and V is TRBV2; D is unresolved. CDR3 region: CASMRNWRDGYTF. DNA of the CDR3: TGTGCCAGCATGAGGAATTGGAGGGATGGCTACACCTTC. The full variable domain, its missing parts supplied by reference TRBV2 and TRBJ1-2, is EPEVTQTPSHQVTQMGQEVILRCVPISNHLYFYWYRQILGQKVEFLVSFYNNEISEKSEIFDDQFSVERPDGSNFTLKIRSTKLEDSAMYFCASMRNWRDGYTFGSGTRLTVV.